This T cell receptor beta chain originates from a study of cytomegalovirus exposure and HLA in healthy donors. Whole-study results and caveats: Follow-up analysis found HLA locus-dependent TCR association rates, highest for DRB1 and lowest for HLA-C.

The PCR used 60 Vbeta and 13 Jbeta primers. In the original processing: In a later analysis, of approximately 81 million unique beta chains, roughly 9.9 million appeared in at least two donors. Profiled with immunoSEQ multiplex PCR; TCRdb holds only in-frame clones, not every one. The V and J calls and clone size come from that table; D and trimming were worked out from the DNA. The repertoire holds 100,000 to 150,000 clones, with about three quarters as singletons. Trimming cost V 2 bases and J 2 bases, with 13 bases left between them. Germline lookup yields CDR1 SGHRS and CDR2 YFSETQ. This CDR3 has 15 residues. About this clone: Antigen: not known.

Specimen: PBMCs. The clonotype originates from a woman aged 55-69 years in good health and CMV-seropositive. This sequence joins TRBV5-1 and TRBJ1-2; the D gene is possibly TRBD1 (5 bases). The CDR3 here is CASSLGHPENYGYTF. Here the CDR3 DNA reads TGCGCCAGCAGCTTAGGACACCCAGAGAACTATGGCTACACCTTC.